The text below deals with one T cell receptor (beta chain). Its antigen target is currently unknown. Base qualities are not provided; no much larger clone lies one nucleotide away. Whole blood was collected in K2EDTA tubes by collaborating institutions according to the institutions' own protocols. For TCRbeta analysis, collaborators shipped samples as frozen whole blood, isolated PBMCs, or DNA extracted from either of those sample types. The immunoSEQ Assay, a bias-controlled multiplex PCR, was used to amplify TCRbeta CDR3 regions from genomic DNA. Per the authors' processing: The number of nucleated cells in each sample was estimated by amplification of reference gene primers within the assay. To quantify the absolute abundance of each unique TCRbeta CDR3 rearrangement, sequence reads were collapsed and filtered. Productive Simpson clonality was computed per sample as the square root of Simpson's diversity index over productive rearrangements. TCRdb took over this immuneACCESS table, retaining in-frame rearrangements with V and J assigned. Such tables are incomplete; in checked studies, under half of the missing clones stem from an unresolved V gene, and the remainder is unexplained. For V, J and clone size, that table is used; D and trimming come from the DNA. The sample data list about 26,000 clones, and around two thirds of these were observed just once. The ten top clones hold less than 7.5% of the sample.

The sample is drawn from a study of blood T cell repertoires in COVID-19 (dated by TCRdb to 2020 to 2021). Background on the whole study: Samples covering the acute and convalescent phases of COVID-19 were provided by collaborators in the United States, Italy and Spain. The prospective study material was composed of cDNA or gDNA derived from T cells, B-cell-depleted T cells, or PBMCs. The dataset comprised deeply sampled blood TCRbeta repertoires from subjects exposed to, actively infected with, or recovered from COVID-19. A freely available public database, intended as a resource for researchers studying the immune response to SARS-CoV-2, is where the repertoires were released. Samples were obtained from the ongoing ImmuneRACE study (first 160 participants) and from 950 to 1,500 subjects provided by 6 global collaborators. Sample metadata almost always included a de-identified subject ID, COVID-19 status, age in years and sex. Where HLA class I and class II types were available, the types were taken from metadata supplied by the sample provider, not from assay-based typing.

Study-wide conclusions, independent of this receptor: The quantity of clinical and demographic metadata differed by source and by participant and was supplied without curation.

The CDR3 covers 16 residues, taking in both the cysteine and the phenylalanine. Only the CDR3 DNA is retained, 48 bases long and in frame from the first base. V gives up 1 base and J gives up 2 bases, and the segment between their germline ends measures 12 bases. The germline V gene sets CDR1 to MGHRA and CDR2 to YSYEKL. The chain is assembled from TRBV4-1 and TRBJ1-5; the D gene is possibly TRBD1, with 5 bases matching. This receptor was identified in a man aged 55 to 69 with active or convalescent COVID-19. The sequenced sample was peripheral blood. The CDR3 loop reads CASSQVWGPGNQPQHF. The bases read TGCGCCAGCAGCCAAGTGTGGGGCCCAGGCAATCAGCCCCAGCATTTT.